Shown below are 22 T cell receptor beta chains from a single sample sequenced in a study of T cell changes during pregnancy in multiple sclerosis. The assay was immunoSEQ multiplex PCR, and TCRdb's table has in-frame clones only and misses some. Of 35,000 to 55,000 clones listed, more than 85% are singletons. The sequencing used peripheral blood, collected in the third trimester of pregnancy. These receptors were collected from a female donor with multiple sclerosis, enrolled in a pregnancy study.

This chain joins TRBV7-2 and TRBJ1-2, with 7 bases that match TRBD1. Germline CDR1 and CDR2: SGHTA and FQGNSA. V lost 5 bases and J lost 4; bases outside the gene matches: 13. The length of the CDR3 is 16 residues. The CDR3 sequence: CASSHRQGTIVYGYTF. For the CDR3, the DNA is TGTGCCAGCAGCCACCGACAGGGCACTATCGTCTATGGCTACACCTTC.

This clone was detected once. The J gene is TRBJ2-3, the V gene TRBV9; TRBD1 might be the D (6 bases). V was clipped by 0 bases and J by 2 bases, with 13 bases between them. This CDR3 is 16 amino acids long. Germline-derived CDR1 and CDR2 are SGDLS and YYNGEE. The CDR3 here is CASSVGVQGYTDTQYF. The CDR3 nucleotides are TGTGCCAGCAGCGTAGGCGTCCAGGGGTACACAGATACGCAGTATTTT.

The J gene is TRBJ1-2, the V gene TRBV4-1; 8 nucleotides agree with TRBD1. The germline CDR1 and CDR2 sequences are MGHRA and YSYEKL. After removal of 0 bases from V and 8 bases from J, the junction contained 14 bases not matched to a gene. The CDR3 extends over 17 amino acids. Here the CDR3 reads CASSQDMGLTGVRGYTF. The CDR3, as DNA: TGCGCCAGCAGCCAAGATATGGGGTTGACAGGGGTGAGAGGCTACACCTTC.

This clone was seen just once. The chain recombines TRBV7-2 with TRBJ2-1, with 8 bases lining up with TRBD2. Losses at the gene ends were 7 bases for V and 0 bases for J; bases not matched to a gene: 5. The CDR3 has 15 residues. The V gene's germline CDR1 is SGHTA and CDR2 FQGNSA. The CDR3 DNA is TGTGCCAGCAATCGGGAGGGGAGCTCCTACAATGAGCAGTTCTTC. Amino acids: CASNREGSSYNEQFF. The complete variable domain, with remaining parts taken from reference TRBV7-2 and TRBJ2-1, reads GAGVSQSPSNKVTEKGKDVELRCDPISGHTALYWYRQSLGQGLEFLIYFQGNSAPDKSGLPSDRFSAERTGGSVSTLTIQRTQQEDSAVYLCASNREGSSYNEQFFGPGTRLTVL.

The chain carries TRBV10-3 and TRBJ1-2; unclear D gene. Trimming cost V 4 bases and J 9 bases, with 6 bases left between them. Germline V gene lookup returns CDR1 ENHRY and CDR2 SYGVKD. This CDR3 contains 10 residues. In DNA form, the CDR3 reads TGTGCCATCAGTGCGGGGAGCTACACCTTC. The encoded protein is CAISAGSYTF.

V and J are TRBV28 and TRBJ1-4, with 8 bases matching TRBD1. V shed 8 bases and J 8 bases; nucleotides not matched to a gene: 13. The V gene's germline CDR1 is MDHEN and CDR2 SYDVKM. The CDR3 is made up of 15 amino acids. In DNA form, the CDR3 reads TGTGCCAGCGATCCGGGGACAGGATTGGTAGAAAAACTGTTTTTT. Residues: CASDPGTGLVEKLFF.

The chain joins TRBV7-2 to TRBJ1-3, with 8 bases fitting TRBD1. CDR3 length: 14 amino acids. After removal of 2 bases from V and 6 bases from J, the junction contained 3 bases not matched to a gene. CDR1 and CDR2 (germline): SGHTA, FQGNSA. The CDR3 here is CASSLLDRVNTIYF. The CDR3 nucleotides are TGTGCCAGCAGCTTACTGGACAGGGTAAACACCATATATTTT.

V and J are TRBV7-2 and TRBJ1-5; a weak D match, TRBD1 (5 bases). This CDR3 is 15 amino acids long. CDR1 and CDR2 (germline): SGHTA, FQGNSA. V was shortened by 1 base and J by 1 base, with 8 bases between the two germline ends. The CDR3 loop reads CASSLVAGSNQPQHF. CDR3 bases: TGTGCCAGCAGCTTAGTCGCAGGGAGCAATCAGCCCCAGCATTTT.

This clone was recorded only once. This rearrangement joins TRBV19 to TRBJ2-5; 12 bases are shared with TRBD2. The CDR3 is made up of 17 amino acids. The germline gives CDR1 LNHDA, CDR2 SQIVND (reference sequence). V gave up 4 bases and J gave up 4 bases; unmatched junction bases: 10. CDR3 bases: TGTGCCAGTAGTAAAAGACTAGCGGGAGTCCTGGGAGAGACCCAGTACTTC. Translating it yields CASSKRLAGVLGETQYF. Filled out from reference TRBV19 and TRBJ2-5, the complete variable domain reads DGGITQSPKYLFRKEGQNVTLSCEQNLNHDAMYWYRQDPGQGLRLIYYSQIVNDFQKGDIAEGYSVSREKKESFPLTVTSAQKNPTAFYLCASSKRLAGVLGETQYFGPGTRLLVL.

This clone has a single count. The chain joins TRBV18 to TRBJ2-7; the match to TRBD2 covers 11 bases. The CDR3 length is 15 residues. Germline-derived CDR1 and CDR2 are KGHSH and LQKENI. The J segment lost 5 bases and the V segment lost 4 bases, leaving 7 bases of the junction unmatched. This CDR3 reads CASSLTSGSTNEQYF. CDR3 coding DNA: TGTGCCAGCTCACTAACTAGCGGGAGTACCAACGAGCAGTACTTC.

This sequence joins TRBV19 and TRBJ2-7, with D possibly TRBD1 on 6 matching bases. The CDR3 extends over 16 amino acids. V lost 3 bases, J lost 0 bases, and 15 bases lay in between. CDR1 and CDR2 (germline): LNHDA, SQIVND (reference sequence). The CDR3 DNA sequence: TGTGCCAGTAGTATTACGTCCGGACAGATCTCCTACGAGCAGTACTTC. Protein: CASSITSGQISYEQYF. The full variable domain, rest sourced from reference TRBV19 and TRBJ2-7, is DGGITQSPKYLFRKEGQNVTLSCEQNLNHDAMYWYRQDPGQGLRLIYYSQIVNDFQKGDIAEGYSVSREKKESFPLTVTSAQKNPTAFYLCASSITSGQISYEQYFGPGTRLTVT.

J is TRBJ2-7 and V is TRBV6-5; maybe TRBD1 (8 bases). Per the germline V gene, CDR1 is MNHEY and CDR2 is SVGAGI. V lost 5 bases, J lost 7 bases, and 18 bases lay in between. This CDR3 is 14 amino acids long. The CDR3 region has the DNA TGTGCCAGCAGTCCGCGACACAGGGGGGGAGAGCAGTACTTC. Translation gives CASSPRHRGGEQYF.

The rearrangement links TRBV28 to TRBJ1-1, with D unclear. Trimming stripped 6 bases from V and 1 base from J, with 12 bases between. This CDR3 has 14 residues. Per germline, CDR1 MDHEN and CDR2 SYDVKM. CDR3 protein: CASRLTPENTEAFF. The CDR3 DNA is TGTGCCAGCAGACTTACCCCCGAGAACACTGAAGCTTTCTTT.

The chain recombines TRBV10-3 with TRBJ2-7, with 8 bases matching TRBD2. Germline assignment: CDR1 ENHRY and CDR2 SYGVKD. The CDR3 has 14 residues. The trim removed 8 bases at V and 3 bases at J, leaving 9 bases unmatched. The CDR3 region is CAIGDIAGSYEQYF. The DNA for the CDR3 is TGTGCCATCGGCGATATAGCGGGAAGCTACGAGCAGTACTTC.

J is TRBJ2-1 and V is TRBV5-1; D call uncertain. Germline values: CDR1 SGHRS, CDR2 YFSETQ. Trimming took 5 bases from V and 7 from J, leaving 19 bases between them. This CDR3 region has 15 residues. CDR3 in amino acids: CASRAWSAESNEQFF. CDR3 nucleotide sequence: TGCGCCAGCAGGGCCTGGTCGGCGGAATCAAATGAGCAGTTCTTC.

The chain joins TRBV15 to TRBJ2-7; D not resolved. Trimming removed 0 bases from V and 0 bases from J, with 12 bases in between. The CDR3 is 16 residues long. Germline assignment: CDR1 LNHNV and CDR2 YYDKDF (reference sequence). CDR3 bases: TGTGCCACCAGCAGAGAAACAGAAGTATCCTCCTACGAGCAGTACTTC. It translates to CATSRETEVSSYEQYF.

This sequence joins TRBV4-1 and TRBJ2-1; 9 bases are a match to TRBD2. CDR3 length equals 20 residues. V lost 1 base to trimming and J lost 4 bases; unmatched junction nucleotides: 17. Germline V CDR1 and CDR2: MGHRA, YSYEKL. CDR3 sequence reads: CASSQVLRLAEPLGYNEQFF. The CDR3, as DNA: TGCGCCAGCAGCCAAGTTTTGAGACTAGCGGAGCCTTTGGGTTACAATGAGCAGTTCTTC.

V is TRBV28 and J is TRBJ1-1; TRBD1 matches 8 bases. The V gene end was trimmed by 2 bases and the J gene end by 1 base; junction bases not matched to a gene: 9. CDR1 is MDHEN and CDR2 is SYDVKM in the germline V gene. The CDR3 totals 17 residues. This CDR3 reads CASSLEGRGTGNTEAFF. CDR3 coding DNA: TGTGCCAGCAGTTTAGAGGGACGGGGGACAGGGAACACTGAAGCTTTCTTT.

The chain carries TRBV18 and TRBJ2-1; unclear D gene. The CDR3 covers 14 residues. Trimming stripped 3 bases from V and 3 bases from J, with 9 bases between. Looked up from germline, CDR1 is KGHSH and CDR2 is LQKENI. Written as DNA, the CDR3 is TGTGCCAGCTCACCGCGCGAGAGCTACAATGAGCAGTTCTTC. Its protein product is CASSPRESYNEQFF.

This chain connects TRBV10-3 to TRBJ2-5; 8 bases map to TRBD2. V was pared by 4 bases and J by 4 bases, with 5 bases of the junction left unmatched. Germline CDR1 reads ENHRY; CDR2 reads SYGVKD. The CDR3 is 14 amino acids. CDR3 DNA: TGTGCCATCAGTGCCGGGACTAGTGTAGAGACCCAGTACTTC. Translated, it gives CAISAGTSVETQYF.

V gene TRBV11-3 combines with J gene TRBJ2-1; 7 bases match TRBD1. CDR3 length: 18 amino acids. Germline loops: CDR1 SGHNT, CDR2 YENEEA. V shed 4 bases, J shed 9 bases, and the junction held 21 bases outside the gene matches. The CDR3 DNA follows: TGTGCCAGCAGCTCCCAGAGTCCTTTAGGGGGCAGCTCGAGTGAGCAGTTCTTC. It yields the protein CASSSQSPLGGSSSEQFF.

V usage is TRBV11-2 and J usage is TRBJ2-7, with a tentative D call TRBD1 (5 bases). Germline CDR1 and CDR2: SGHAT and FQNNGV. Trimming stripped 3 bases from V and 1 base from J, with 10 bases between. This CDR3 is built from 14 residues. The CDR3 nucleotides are TGTGCCAGCAGCTTGGTCAGGACATCCTACGAGCAGTACTTC. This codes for CASSLVRTSYEQYF.